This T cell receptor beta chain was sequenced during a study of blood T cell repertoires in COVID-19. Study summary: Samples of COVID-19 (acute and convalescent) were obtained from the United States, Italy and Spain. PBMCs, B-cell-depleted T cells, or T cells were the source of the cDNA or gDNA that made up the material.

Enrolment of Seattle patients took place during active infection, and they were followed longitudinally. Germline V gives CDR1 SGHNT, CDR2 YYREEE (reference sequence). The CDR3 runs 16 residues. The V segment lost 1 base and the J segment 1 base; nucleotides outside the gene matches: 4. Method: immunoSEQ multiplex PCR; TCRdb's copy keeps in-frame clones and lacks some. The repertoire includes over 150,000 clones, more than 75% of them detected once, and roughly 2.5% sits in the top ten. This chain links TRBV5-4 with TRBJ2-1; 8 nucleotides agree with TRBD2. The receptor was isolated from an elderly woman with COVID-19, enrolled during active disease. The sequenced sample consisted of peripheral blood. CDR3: CASSLTGGPSYNEQFF. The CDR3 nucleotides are TGTGCCAGCAGCTTGACGGGGGGGCCGTCCTACAATGAGCAGTTCTTC.